What follows are 26 T cell receptor beta chains derived from one specimen sequenced in a study of T cells in Graves' hyperthyroidism and ophthalmopathy. The source material, RNA transcripts, was used to amplify TCR beta CDR3 regions. TCR CDR3 regions were first amplified by RT-PCR with HTBI primers. Using its own MiXCR run on the multiplex PCR reads, TCRdb lists one record per CDR3 protein. The sample shows 300,000 to 400,000 distinct CDR3 sequences, around 18% of them seen only once. The sample consisted of blood. Source of these receptors: a young man with Graves' ophthalmopathy.

The chain joins TRBV18 to TRBJ1-6; D is unclear. From germline, CDR1 is KGHSH and CDR2 LQKENI. The CDR3 contains 14 residues. Trimming took off 5 bases at V and 8 bases at J, with 13 bases between the two ends. The CDR3 bases are TGTGCCAGCTCATTGTCAGAACTTTATTCACCCCTCCACTTT. Translated, it gives CASSLSELYSPLHF.

V is TRBV4-2 and J is TRBJ1-4, with D perhaps TRBD1 (6 bases). The CDR3 has 14 residues. Trimming left V 0 bases short and J 7 bases short, with 9 bases between. The germline V gene has CDR1 LGHNA and CDR2 YNFKEQ. DNA for the CDR3: TGTGCCAGCAGCCAAGAACAGGGAGGTGAAAAACTGTTTTTT. The encoded protein is CASSQEQGGEKLFF.

This clonotype was seen at least ten times. This chain joins TRBV5-8 and TRBJ2-1; the D gene is possibly TRBD1 (6 bases). V shed 4 bases and J shed 1 base, with 12 bases lying between them. This CDR3 is built from 15 residues. Germline V CDR1 and CDR2: SGHTS, YDEGEE. This CDR3 reads CASSHGQSSYNEQFF. The DNA for the CDR3 is TGTGCCAGCAGCCACGGACAGAGTTCCTACAATGAGCAGTTCTTC.

Ten or more counts support this clonotype. The chain combines TRBV18 with TRBJ1-2; maybe TRBD1 (5 bases). From germline, CDR1 is KGHSH and CDR2 LQKENI. Trimming took off 4 bases at V and 3 bases at J, with 12 bases between the two ends. The CDR3 is made up of 14 amino acids. The CDR3, as DNA: TGTGCCAGCTCACGGGCAACAGGCGACTATGGCTACACCTTC. This codes for CASSRATGDYGYTF.

There are a few counts of this clonotype. The chain couples TRBV6-1 to TRBJ1-6, with 7 bases matching TRBD1. The V and J ends lost 6 bases and 7 bases, in that order; junction bases with no gene match: 3. From germline, CDR1 is MNHNS and CDR2 SASEGT. The CDR3 consists of 13 residues. The CDR3 sequence is CASREQGNSPLHF. The CDR3 DNA is TGTGCCAGCAGGGAACAGGGGAATTCACCCCTCCACTTT.

The chain links TRBV4-2 to TRBJ2-7; 7 bases are a match to TRBD1. The junction had 2 bases not matched to a gene; V was cut back by 0 bases and J by 3 bases. The germline CDR1 and CDR2 sequences are LGHNA and YNFKEQ. This CDR3 is built from 14 residues. This chain's CDR3 is CASSQDGQDYEQYF. The DNA of the CDR3 is TGTGCCAGCAGCCAAGACGGACAGGACTACGAGCAGTACTTC.

The genes are TRBV9 and TRBJ1-2, with D possibly being TRBD1 (5 bases). V shed 4 bases and J shed 3 bases, with 13 bases lying between them. Germline-derived CDR1 and CDR2 are SGDLS and YYNGEE. This CDR3 contains 14 residues. CDR3 nucleotides: TGTGCCAGCAGCTCCCCCGGGACGGACTATGGCTACACCTTC. It specifies CASSSPGTDYGYTF. The full variable domain, completed using reference TRBV9 and TRBJ1-2, is DSGVTQTPKHLITATGQRVTLRCSPRSGDLSVYWYQQSLDQGLQFLIQYYNGEERAKGNILERFSAQQFPDLHSELNLSSLELGDSALYFCASSSPGTDYGYTFGSGTRLTVV.

The V and J genes are TRBV5-6 and TRBJ1-3; a possible D gene is TRBD1 (5 bases). The CDR3 covers 14 residues. Germline-derived CDR1 and CDR2 are SGHDT and YYEEEE. V was cut by 0 bases and J by 4 bases, with 8 bases left in between. The CDR3 DNA sequence: TGTGCCAGCAGCTTGGGACAGCCCGGAAACACCATATATTTT. The encoded protein is CASSLGQPGNTIYF.

This clonotype was found a few times. The chain recombines TRBV24-1 with TRBJ1-4, with D possibly TRBD1 on 6 matching bases. CDR1 is KGHDR and CDR2 is SFDVKD in the germline V gene. The V end was cut by 5 bases, the J end by 6 bases, with 18 bases between. CDR3 length: 16 amino acids. The CDR3 spells CATSGVATGEDEKLFF. The CDR3 DNA follows: TGTGCCACCAGTGGAGTCGCGACAGGCGAAGATGAAAAACTGTTTTTT.

This clonotype was detected ten times or more. The DNA for the CDR3 is TGTGCCAGCGAAACTTCACACACAGATACGCAGTATTTT. It translates to CASETSHTDTQYF. This rearrangement joins TRBV28 to TRBJ2-3; D gene unclear. The CDR3 spans 13 residues. Germline CDR1 and CDR2: MDHEN and SYDVKM. V dropped 8 bases and J dropped 2 bases, with 11 bases sitting between them.

This clonotype came up a few times. This rearrangement joins TRBV13 to TRBJ2-4; D gene uncertain. V lost 0 bases and J lost 6, with 6 bases in between. The CDR3 length is 13 residues. Germline CDR1 PRHDT, CDR2 FYEKMQ (reference sequence). CDR3 protein: CASSLGHSNIQYF. CDR3 nucleotides: TGTGCCAGCAGCTTAGGGCATTCAAACATTCAGTACTTC.

Many counts were recorded for this clonotype. The chain joins TRBV7-3 to TRBJ2-1; D may be TRBD2 (7 bases). CDR3 length: 16 residues. Trimming removed 7 bases from V and 2 bases from J, with 18 bases in between. CDR1 is SGHTA and CDR2 is FQGTGA in the germline V gene. The CDR3 loop reads CASNVGGGGPYNEQFF. CDR3 DNA sequence: TGTGCCAGCAACGTAGGGGGGGGGGGCCCCTACAATGAGCAGTTCTTC.

This clonotype was counted at least ten times. The chain has TRBV12-3 or TRBV12-4 and TRBJ1-6; a weak D match, TRBD1 (5 bases). Trimming left V 1 base short and J 6 bases short, with 13 bases between. CDR3 length: 16 residues. The CDR3 protein is CASSLVSGMGNSPLHF. The CDR3, as DNA: TGTGCCAGCAGTTTAGTCTCAGGGATGGGTAATTCACCCCTCCACTTT.

In this sample, this clonotype turned up many times. The chain combines TRBV7-6 with TRBJ2-7, with D possibly matching TRBD2 (5 bases). V was cut by 5 bases and J by 6 bases, with 17 bases left in between. This CDR3 comprises 14 residues. The germline gives CDR1 SGHVS, CDR2 FNYEAQ. CDR3 sequence reads: CASSPRGLQVEQYF. Here the CDR3 DNA reads TGTGCCAGCAGCCCACGCGGGCTCCAGGTCGAGCAGTACTTC.

This clonotype was seen repeatedly, ten times or more. V is TRBV12-3 or TRBV12-4 and J is TRBJ2-1; TRBD2 aligns across 12 bases. This CDR3 has 17 residues. Trimming removed 7 bases from V and 1 base from J; junction bases left unmatched: 8. Written as DNA, the CDR3 is TGTGCCAGCACCAATACGCTAGCGGGAGGGTCCTACAATGAGCAGTTCTTC. It specifies CASTNTLAGGSYNEQFF.

This clonotype was detected a few times. This chain links TRBV20-1 with TRBJ1-2; the match to TRBD1 covers 11 bases. Germline loops: CDR1 DFQATT, CDR2 SNEGSKA (reference sequence). V lost 3 bases, J lost 4 bases, and 10 bases stayed unmatched. The CDR3 sequence is 16 residues long. DNA for the CDR3: TGCAGTGCTAGTAGGGGACAGGGGGAGTGGGGCTATGGCTACACCTTC. Residues: CSASRGQGEWGYGYTF.

In this sample, this clonotype turned up many times. The genes are TRBV2 and TRBJ1-5; perhaps TRBD1 as D (5 bases). V lost 4 bases, J lost 7 bases, and 17 bases lay in between. This CDR3 has 15 amino acids. Germline loops: CDR1 SNHLY, CDR2 FYNNEI. For the CDR3, the DNA is TGTGCCAGCAGTGCTAGGGGCAGGTCCGAGCAGCCCCAGCATTTT. Its protein product is CASSARGRSEQPQHF.

This clonotype turned up a few times. The chain links TRBV13 to TRBJ2-7, with 7 nucleotides matching TRBD1. The V and J ends lost 5 bases and 1 base, in that order; junction bases with no gene match: 5. The CDR3 is made up of 14 amino acids. Germline V CDR1 and CDR2: PRHDT, FYEKMQ (reference sequence). The CDR3: CASSPDRWSYEQYF. CDR3 DNA: TGTGCCAGCAGCCCGGACAGGTGGTCCTACGAGCAGTACTTC.

The chain combines TRBV6-2 or TRBV6-3 with TRBJ2-1; 14 nucleotides match TRBD2. The CDR3 length is 15 residues. Germline values: CDR1 MNHEY, CDR2 SVGEGT. With V trimmed by 8 bases and J by 10 bases, 10 bases remained unmatched. The CDR3 protein is CASGRTSGGFWEQFF. For the CDR3, the DNA is TGTGCCAGCGGAAGGACTAGCGGGGGGTTCTGGGAGCAGTTCTTC.

A few counts support this clonotype. This sequence joins TRBV10-3 and TRBJ2-3; no clear D gene. Germline CDR1 ENHRY, CDR2 SYGVKD. This CDR3 spans 16 amino acids. The V and J ends lost 8 bases and 1 base respectively, with 19 bases between them. The CDR3 reads CAISGLMVARTDTQYF. As DNA, the CDR3 is TGTGCCATCTCCGGATTGATGGTAGCCCGCACAGATACGCAGTATTTT.

The chain is built from TRBV19 and TRBJ1-6; 7 nucleotides agree with TRBD1. The CDR3 covers 16 residues. Losses at the gene ends were 0 bases for V and 9 bases for J; bases not matched to a gene: 8. The germline V gene encodes CDR1 LNHDA and CDR2 SQIVND (reference sequence). The CDR3 spells CASSIEGDSRSSPLHF. CDR3 nucleotide sequence: TGTGCCAGTAGTATAGAGGGGGACAGCCGAAGTTCACCCCTCCACTTT.

A few counts support this clonotype. The chain employs TRBV19 and TRBJ1-2, with 9 bases aligning to TRBD1. The CDR3 is 15 residues long. The germline V gene encodes CDR1 LNHDA and CDR2 SQIVND (reference sequence). The junction had 13 bases not matched to a gene; V was cut back by 6 bases and J by 8 bases. The CDR3 DNA follows: TGTGCCAGTAGCCAAATTTTGACAGGGGGAAACGGCTACACCTTC. It codes for CASSQILTGGNGYTF.

This clonotype has just a few counts. The rearrangement joins TRBV6-1 to TRBJ2-7; D gene ambiguous. Per germline, CDR1 MNHNS and CDR2 SASEGT. The V gene lost 8 bases and the J gene lost 4 bases, with 12 bases spanning the gap. The CDR3 is 12 residues long. The CDR3 reads CASSWGRYEQYF. The CDR3 DNA reads as TGTGCCAGCTCTTGGGGTCGGTACGAGCAGTACTTC.

This chain uses TRBV20-1 with TRBJ2-5; the match to TRBD2 covers 14 bases. Germline CDR1 is DFQATT and CDR2 is SNEGSKA (reference sequence). The CDR3 consists of 15 residues. With 5 bases clipped from V and 1 base from J, the junction kept 3 bases outside the gene matches. The CDR3 sequence: CSASTSGGAQETQYF. The CDR3 nucleotides read TGCAGTGCTTCGACTAGCGGGGGGGCCCAAGAGACCCAGTACTTC.

This clonotype was detected ten times or more. The chain carries TRBV18 and TRBJ1-1; weak D call: TRBD1 (5 bases). Germline CDR1 KGHSH, CDR2 LQKENI. V gave up 2 bases and J gave up 4 bases, with 14 bases separating them. CDR3 size: 15 residues. CDR3 sequence: CASSPGQAGFTEAFF. The CDR3 nucleotides are TGTGCCAGCTCACCAGGGCAGGCAGGGTTCACTGAAGCTTTCTTT. Looking up the rest from reference TRBV18 and TRBJ1-1 gives the full variable domain: NAGVMQNPRHLVRRRGQEARLRCSPMKGHSHVYWYRQLPEEGLKFMVYLQKENIIDESGMPKERFSAEFPKEGPSILRIQQVVRGDSAAYFCASSPGQAGFTEAFFGQGTRLTVV.

The rearrangement joins TRBV14 to TRBJ2-2; D is unresolved. V lost 4 bases and J 1 base, leaving 10 bases between the germline ends. Looked up from germline, CDR1 is SGHDN and CDR2 is FVKESK. The CDR3 is 15 amino acids. The CDR3 protein is CASSPIQGNTGELFF. CDR3 bases: TGTGCCAGCAGCCCCATACAAGGGAACACCGGGGAGCTGTTTTTT.